This is a list of T cell receptor beta chains from one sample in a study of blood T cell repertoires in COVID-19. Profiling relied on immunoSEQ multiplex PCR, and the TCRdb table lists in-frame clones only, not all of them. In the table there are 55,000 to 80,000 clones, about 90% of which are singletons. The sample consisted of peripheral blood. These receptors all stem from a human donor in a cohort sampled during active COVID-19. CDR3s include the opening cysteine and the closing phenylalanine or tryptophan. The size entry is marked missing in some rows and otherwise reads once, few, many or a size class.

TRBV6-5 . CASSYGGSEKLFF
TRBV18 . CASSPGQGVRRITGELFF
TRBV11-2 . CASRSIGGWEQYF
TRBV24-1 . CATRGAVSSYNEQFF
TRBV7-9 . CASSHGQNYGYTF
TRBV2 . CASSKRTGMNTEAFF
TRBV13 . CASSLGPPRGNYGYTF
TRBV4-2 few CASSQGSRGGNQPQHF
TRBV28 once CASSHWGQGINTEAFF
TRBV27 few CASSLFMRGASGYTF
TRBV18 . CASSPGTARPYEQYF
TRBV18 . CASSPPTGITDTQYF
TRBV2 . CASSGQGGSPLHF
TRBV27 . CASSERDWRKPLHF
TRBV13 . CASSLRGFSYNSPLHF
TRBV3-1/TRBV3-2 . CASSLSPPLGAYNEQFF
TRBV6-5 . CASRESGAKNYGYTF
TRBV30 . CAWSHAGQRAQTQYF
TRBV7-2 . CASSLDRGAAYNEQFF
TRBV5-4 . CASSFPGTKNSPLHF
TRBV24-1 . CATSDHRGLYTGELFF
TRBV6-1 . CASSEVLGQGNSPLHF
TRBV30 . CAWGQGMSNTEAFF
TRBV27 . CASSSLSNQPQHF
TRBV5-4 . CASSLGQGLRGYTF
TRBV19 . CASSTQSGGADTQYF
TRBV19 . CASSRQVVVAGELFF
TRBV20-1 . CSARHRSGYTF
TRBV9 . CASSVGAKHWETQYF
TRBV5-4 . CASSFRATGRFNTEAFF
TRBV6-5 few CASSPQGELRGYTF
TRBV2 . CASNIRLAGAPNEQFF
TRBV25-1 . CASSLTNEKLFF
TRBV28 . CASSTSGRLTGELFF
TRBV23-1 . CASSITGAGGYTF
TRBV20-1 . CSASDSYEQYF
TRBV6-5 . CASSKTPTGEQFF
TRBV24-1 . CATSDLSTGELFF
TRBV10-2 . CASYPQGGPGANVLTF
TRBV7-3 . CASSLVVVRGHEQFF
TRBV4-3 . CASSQVAGQRSEAFF
TRBV7-8 . CASRLPRGDEQFF
TRBV5-6 . CASSLRSGSANYGYTF
TRBV3-1/TRBV3-2 . CASSQEWSGRYGYTF
TRBV7-7 once CASSLPRREGRNEQFF
TRBV7-8 . CASSLARVRGRTDTQYF
TRBV7-9 . CASSLESGRLLGYTF
TRBV20-1 . CSARTGKAFF
TRBV18 . CASSHGQGGSGNTIYF
TRBV18 . CASSPPRQGLRLNTEAFF
TRBV2 . CASNQGPGDTQYF
TRBV20-1 once CSASHTTTDTQYF
TRBV11-3 . CASSFLEDRMPTGELFF
TRBV7-9 . CASSLVGRGKSNEKLFF
TRBV24-1 . CATSDFSGRVADTQYF
TRBV4-3 . CASLPGAGGNTGELFF
TRBV28 . CASSLFLQGGTEAFF
TRBV7-2 . CASSLRPGDPPSPLHF
TRBV7-2 . CASSLGGADTQYF